This T cell receptor beta chain appears in the sequencing data of a study of human T cells and chemical hapten exposure. General observations from the study: PT1 expanded TCR numbers rose with patch test score.

As to time point: patch test 1, 2 weeks after DPC sensitization. Treatment reported: therapeutic diphenylcyclopropenone sensitization with weekly scalp DPC. TCRdb passed the RACE reads through MiXCR, listing each CDR3 protein once. The sample shows roughly 70,000 distinct CDR3 sequences, about 32% of them seen only once. V lost 5 bases, J lost 1 base, and 11 bases lay in between. The CDR3 is made up of 14 amino acids. Germline CDR1 is SEHNR and CDR2 is FQNEAQ (reference sequence). Concerning this clonotype: Its matching antigen is unknown.

The sequencing used whole blood, collected in connection with sensitization to the hapten diphenylcyclopropenone (DPC). The TCR comes from a man aged 35 to 55 with alopecia areata. Some clones in this sample may be carry-over from other donors' samples. This sequence joins TRBV7-9 and TRBJ1-1; D uncertain. The DNA for the CDR3 is TGTGCCAGCAGCCAAGTCTTAGCGAACACTGAAGCTTTCTTT. This sequence encodes CASSQVLANTEAFF.